The sequence of this T cell receptor (beta chain) was determined in a study of cytomegalovirus exposure and HLA in healthy donors. Study-level findings and limits: A link between a missense DCLRE1C variant and TCR beta V- and J-gene trimming emerged from a later analysis. Most of the TCR beta V segments (in an earlier analysis) were productive either about 90% or about 30% of the time.

The PCR ran on 60 Vbeta and 13 Jbeta primers. Sequencing used immunoSEQ multiplex PCR; TCRdb keeps in-frame clones, though not all of them. Counted here are about 200,000 clones, roughly four fifths occurring once; the ten biggest clones make up about 3%. CDR1 SGHRS and CDR2 YFSETQ come from the germline V gene. Trimming at V came to 4 bases and at J to 3 bases, leaving 4 bases not matched to a gene. CDR3 length equals 14 residues. A remark on this clone: Its antigen is currently unknown.

It was healthy bone marrow donors who served as donors. The chain employs TRBV5-1 and TRBJ2-7, with TRBD2 matching over 10 bases. The clonotype was recovered from a man aged 40-50 years in good health and CMV-seropositive. Sequenced sample: PBMCs. CDR3: CASSPGLADYEQYF. In DNA form, the CDR3 reads TGCGCCAGCAGCCCCGGACTAGCGGACTACGAGCAGTACTTC.